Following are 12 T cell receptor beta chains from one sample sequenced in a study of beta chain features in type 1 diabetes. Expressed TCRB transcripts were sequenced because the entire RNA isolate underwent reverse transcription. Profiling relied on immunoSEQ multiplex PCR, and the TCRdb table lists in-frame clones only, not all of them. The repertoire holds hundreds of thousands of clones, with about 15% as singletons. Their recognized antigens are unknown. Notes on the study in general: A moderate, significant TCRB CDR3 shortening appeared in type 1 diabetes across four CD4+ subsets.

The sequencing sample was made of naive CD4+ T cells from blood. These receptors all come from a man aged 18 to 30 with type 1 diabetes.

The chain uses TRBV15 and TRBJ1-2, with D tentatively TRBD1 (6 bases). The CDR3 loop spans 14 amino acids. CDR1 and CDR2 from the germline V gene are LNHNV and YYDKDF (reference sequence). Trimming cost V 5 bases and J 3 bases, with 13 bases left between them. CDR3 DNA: TGTGCCACCAGCGCCTGGACAGAAGACTATGGCTACACCTTC. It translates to CATSAWTEDYGYTF.

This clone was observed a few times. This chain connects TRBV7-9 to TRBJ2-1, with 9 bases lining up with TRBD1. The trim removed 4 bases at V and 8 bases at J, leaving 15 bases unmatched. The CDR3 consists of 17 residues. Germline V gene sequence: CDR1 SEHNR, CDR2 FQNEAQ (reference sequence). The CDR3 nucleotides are TGTGCCAGCAGCTCCGGAGGCATTAGGACAGGGGTCGATGAGCAGTTCTTC. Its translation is CASSSGGIRTGVDEQFF.

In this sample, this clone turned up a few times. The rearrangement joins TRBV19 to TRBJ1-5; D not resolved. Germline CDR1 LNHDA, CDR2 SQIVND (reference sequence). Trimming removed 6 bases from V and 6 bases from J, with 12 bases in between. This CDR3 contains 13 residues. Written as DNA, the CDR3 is TGTGCCAGTAGCCCCCCAGCGGGTCAGCCCCAGCATTTT. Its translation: CASSPPAGQPQHF.

Here the CDR3 DNA reads TGTGCCTGGAGAAAGGGGCGGCCTAACTATGGCTACACCTTC. Protein: CAWRKGRPNYGYTF. The chain couples TRBV30 to TRBJ1-2; a weak D match, TRBD1 (5 bases). The CDR3 length is 14 residues. Germline CDR1 and CDR2: GTSNPN and SVGIG (reference sequence). Between the trimmed V and J ends, which lost 3 bases and 0 bases, there was a span of 11 bases.

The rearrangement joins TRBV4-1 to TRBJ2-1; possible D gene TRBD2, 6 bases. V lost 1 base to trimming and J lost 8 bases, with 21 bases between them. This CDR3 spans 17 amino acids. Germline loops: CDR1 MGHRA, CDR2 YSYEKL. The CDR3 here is CASSQVGRAHTGDEQFF. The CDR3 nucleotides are TGCGCCAGCAGCCAAGTCGGACGGGCGCACACGGGGGATGAGCAGTTCTTC.

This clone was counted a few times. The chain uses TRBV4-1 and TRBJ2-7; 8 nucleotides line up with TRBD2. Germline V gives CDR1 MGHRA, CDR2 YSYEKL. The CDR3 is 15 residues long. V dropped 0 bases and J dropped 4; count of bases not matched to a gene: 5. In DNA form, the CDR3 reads TGCGCCAGCAGCCAAGAACCGGGACTAGTTTACGAGCAGTACTTC. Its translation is CASSQEPGLVYEQYF.

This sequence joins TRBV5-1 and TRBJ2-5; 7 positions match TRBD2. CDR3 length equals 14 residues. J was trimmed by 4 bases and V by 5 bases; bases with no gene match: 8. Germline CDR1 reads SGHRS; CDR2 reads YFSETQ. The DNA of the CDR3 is TGCGCCAGCAGATCGGGGGGTTCGGGAGAGACCCAGTACTTC. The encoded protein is CASRSGGSGETQYF. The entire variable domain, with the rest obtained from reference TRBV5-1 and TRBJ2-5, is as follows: KAGVTQTPRYLIKTRGQQVTLSCSPISGHRSVSWYQQTPGQGLQFLFEYFSETQRNKGNFPGRFSGRQFSNSRSEMNVSTLELGDSALYLCASRSGGSGETQYFGPGTRLLVL.

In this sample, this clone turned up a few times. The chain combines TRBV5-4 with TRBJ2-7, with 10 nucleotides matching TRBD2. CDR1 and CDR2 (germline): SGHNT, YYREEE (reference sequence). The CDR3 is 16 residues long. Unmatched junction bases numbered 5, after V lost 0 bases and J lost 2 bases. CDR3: CASSLAGSGGAYEQYF. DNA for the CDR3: TGTGCCAGCAGCTTGGCTGGAAGCGGGGGGGCCTACGAGCAGTACTTC.

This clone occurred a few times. CDR3 sequence reads: CAWSVILTYEQYF. CDR3 DNA sequence: TGTGCCTGGAGTGTAATCCTAACCTACGAGCAGTACTTC. V gene TRBV30 combines with J gene TRBJ2-7, with D unresolved. Per the germline V gene, CDR1 is GTSNPN and CDR2 is SVGIG (reference sequence). The CDR3 runs to 13 residues. V was clipped by 0 bases and J by 2 bases, with 8 bases between them. Complete variable domain (other parts from reference TRBV30 and TRBJ2-7): SQTIHQWPATLVQPVGSPLSLECTVEGTSNPNLYWYRQAAGRGLQLLFYSVGIGQISSEVPQNLSASRPQDRQFILSSKKLLLSDSGFYLCAWSVILTYEQYFGPGTRLTVT.

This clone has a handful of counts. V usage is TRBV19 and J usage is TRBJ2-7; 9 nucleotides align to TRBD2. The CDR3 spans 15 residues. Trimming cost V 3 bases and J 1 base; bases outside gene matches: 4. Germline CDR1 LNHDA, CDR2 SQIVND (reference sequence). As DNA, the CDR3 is TGTGCCAGTAGTATGGGCCTAGCGGGATCCTACGAGCAGTACTTC. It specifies CASSMGLAGSYEQYF.

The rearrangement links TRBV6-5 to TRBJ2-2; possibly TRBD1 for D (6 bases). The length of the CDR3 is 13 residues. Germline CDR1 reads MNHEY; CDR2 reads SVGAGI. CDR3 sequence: CGTKTGRHGELFF. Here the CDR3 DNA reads TGTGGTACAAAAACAGGGCGTCACGGGGAGCTGTTTTTT.

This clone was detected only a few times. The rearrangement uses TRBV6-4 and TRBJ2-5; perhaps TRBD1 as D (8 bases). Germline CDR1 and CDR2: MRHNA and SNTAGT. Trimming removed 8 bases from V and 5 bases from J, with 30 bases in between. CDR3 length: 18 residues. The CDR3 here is CASPGGGLEPQPGETQYF. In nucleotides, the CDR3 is TGTGCCAGCCCAGGGGGCGGACTAGAACCACAACCGGGGGAGACCCAGTACTTC.